Listed below are T cell receptor beta chains from one sample, sequenced in a study of cytomegalovirus exposure and HLA in healthy donors. Sequenced by immunoSEQ multiplex PCR; TCRdb stores in-frame clones only, minus some. This sample has around 65,000 clones, with approximately 80% found just once. Sequences were obtained from PBMCs. All receptors derive from a girl aged 5-17 years in good health and CMV-seropositive. CDR3s leave out the opening cysteine and the closing phenylalanine or tryptophan.

>TRBV6-6|TRBJ1-2
ASSYSGVVNYGYT
>TRBV6-5|TRBJ1-5
ASSPSTGLNQPQH
>TRBV19|TRBJ1-1
ASSIEGRGTEAF
>TRBV18|TRBJ2-7
ASSPGLAGLYEQY
>TRBV4-3|TRBJ2-5
ASSRLGGRGETQY
>TRBV4-1|TRBJ2-5
ASSQDGVAGGQETQY
>TRBV29-1|TRBJ1-1
SVSGGKSTEAF
>TRBV5-6|TRBJ2-4
ASSLVGSSGLAKNIQY
>TRBV7-9|TRBJ1-5
ASREATNQPQH
>TRBV5-1|TRBJ2-5
ASSLTGTGEIETQY
>TRBV20-1|TRBJ1-3
SAAAGNTIY
>TRBV2|TRBJ1-4
ASSEASGRLF
>TRBV11-2|TRBJ1-2
ASSSSTGWDGYT
>TRBV10-1|TRBJ2-7
ASSEGPPYEQY
>TRBV7-2|TRBJ2-3
ASSLHGTHTDTQY
>TRBV4-1|TRBJ2-7
ASSQGPTYEQY
>TRBV7-2|TRBJ2-5
ASSFAGGETQY
>TRBV12-2|TRBJ2-2
ASRFNGELF
>TRBV28|TRBJ1-1
ASTGTEAF
>TRBV6-5|TRBJ2-3
ASSYSSRPSTDTQY
>TRBV10-3|TRBJ1-5
AISTGGGQPQH
>TRBV29-1|TRBJ2-1
SAAGLGAGNEQF
>TRBV21-1|TRBJ2-7
ASSKSKGKREGPNEQY